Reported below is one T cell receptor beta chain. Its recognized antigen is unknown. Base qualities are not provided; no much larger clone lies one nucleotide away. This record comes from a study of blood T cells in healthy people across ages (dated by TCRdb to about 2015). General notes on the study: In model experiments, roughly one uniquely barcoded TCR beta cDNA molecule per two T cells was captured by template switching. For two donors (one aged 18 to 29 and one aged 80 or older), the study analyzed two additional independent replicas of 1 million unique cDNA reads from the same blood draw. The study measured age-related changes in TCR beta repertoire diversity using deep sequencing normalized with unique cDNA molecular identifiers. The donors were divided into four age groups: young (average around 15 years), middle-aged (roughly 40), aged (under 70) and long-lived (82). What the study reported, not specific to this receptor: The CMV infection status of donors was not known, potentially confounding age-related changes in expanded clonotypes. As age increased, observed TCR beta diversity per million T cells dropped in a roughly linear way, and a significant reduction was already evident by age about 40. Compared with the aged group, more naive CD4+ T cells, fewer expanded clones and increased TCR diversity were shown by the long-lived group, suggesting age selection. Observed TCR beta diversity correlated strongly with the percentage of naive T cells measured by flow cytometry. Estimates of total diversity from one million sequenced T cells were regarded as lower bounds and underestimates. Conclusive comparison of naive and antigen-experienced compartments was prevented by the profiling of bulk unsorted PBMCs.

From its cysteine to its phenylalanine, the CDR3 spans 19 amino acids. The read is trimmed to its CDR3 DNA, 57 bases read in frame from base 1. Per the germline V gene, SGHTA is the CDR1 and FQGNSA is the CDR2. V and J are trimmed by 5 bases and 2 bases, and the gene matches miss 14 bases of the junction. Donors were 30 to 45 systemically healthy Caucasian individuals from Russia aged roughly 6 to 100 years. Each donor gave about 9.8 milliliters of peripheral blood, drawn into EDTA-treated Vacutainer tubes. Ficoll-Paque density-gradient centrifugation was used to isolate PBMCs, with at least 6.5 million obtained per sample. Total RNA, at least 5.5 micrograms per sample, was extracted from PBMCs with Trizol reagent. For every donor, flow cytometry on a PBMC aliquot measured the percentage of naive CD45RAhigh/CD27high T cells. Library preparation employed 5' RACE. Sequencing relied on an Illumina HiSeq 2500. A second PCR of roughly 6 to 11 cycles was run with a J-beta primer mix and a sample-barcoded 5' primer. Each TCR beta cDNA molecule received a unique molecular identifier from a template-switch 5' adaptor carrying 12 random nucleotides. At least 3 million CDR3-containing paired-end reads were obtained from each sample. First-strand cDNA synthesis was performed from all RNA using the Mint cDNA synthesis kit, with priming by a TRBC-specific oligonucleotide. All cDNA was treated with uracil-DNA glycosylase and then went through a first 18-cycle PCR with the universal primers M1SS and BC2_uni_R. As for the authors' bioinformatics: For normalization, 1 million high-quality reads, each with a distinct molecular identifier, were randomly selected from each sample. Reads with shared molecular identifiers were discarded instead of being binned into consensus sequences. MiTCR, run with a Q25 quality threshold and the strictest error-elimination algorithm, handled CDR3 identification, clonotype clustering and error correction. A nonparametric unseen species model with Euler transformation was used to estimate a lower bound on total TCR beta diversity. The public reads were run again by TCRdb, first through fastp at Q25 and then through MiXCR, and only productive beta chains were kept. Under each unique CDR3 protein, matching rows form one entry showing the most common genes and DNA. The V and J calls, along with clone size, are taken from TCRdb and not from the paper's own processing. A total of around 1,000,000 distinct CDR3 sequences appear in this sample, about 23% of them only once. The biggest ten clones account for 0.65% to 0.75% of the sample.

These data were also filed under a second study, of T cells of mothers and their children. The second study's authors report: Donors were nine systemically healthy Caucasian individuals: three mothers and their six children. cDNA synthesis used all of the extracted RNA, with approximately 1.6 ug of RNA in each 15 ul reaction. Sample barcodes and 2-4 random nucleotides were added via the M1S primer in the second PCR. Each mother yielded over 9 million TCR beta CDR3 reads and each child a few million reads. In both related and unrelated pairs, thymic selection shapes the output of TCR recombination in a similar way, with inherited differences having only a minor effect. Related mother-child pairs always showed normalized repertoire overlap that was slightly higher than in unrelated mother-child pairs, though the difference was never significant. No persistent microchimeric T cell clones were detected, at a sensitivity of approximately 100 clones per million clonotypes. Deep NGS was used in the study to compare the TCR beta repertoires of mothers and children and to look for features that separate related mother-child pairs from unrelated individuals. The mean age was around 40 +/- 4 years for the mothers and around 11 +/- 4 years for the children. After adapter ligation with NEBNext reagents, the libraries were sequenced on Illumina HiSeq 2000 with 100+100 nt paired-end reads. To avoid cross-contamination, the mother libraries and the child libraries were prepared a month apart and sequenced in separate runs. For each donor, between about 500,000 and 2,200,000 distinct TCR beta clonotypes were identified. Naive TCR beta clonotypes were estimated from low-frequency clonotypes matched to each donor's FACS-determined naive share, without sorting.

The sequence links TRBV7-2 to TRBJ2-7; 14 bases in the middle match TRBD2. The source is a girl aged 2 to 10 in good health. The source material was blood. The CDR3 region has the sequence CASSTQAGLAGDLTYEQYF. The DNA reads TGTGCCAGCAGCACACAGGCGGGACTAGCGGGAGATTTAACCTACGAGCAGTACTTC.